The present entry profiles one T cell receptor beta chain with its context. The CDR3 extends over 16 amino acids. CDR1 SGDLS and CDR2 YYNGEE come from the germline V gene. Trimming cost V 0 bases and J 5 bases; bases outside gene matches: 2. These data belong to a study of T-cell memory formation after mild COVID-19. TCRdb used MiXCR to reprocess the 5' RACE reads, holding one entry per CDR3 protein. The table includes roughly 190,000 distinct CDR3 sequences, under 30% detected once. The sequenced sample consisted of PBMCs or a T cell subset sorted from them (not recorded which). The chain employs TRBV9 and TRBJ2-2; TRBD2 agrees at 12 bases. The TCR comes from an adult woman who had mild COVID-19 (a few samples of this study predate the infection). Cell type and time point are not known. The CDR3 is CASSVGTSGITGELFF. In DNA form, the CDR3 reads TGTGCCAGCAGCGTAGGGACTAGCGGGATAACCGGGGAGCTGTTTTTT.